The 6 T cell receptor beta chains reported below all come from one sample, sequenced in a study of regulatory T cells in long-lasting Graves disease. The time point denotes: newly diagnosed GD, antithyroid drugs for less than 3 months. Generation of the TCR library employed RNA extracted from PBMCs. Building of the TCR beta libraries involved iRepertoire HTBI primers and Arm-PCR of CDR3 regions. TCRdb recomputed calls from the multiplex PCR reads with MiXCR, one row per CDR3 protein. Here the sample spans 200,000 to 300,000 distinct CDR3 sequences, 20% to 25% being singletons. Here the sequenced sample was peripheral blood mononuclear cells (PBMCs), taken at new diagnosis, from a patient treated with antithyroid drugs. These receptors all stem from a female donor with Graves disease.

Turning to this clonotype: This is likely an artifact of a read error, given a far larger clone one base away. The genes are TRBV3-1 and TRBJ2-5, with TRBD2 matching over 12 bases. This CDR3 has 18 residues. CDR1 and CDR2 from the germline V gene are LGHDT and YNNKEL (reference sequence). CDR3 amino acids: CASSYGTSGGPYQEAQYF. The CDR3 DNA follows: TGTGCCAGCAGTTATGGAACTAGCGGGGGGCCTTACCAAGAGGCCCAGTACTTC.

The table lists this clonotype with many counts. V usage is TRBV4-1 and J usage is TRBJ1-2; D remains unclear. The CDR3 is 12 amino acids. The germline V and J ends were trimmed by 1 base and 7 bases, with 7 bases remaining between them. Germline V gene data show CDR1 as MGHRA and CDR2 as YSYEKL. CDR3 sequence (DNA): TGCGCCAGCAGCCAAGTAAACGGTGGCTACACCTTC. Amino acid sequence: CASSQVNGGYTF.

This clonotype is labeled medium-sized. The chain has TRBV7-2 and TRBJ1-6; no clear D. Trimming took 3 bases from V and 9 from J, leaving 12 bases between them. This CDR3 region has 14 residues. Germline CDR1 reads SGHTA; CDR2 reads FQGNSA. This CDR3 is CASSLGYQSSPLHF. CDR3 nucleotide sequence: TGTGCCAGCAGCTTGGGGTATCAGAGTTCACCCCTCCACTTT. The full variable domain, its missing parts supplied by reference TRBV7-2 and TRBJ1-6, is GAGVSQSPSNKVTEKGKDVELRCDPISGHTALYWYRQSLGQGLEFLIYFQGNSAPDKSGLPSDRFSAERTGGSVSTLTIQRTQQEDSAVYLCASSLGYQSSPLHFGNGTRLTVT.

The table lists this clonotype with many counts. The genes are TRBV11-2 and TRBJ2-2, with no clear D. Germline loops: CDR1 SGHAT, CDR2 FQNNGV. V lost 5 bases and J lost 0, with 7 bases in between. This CDR3 region has 14 residues. CDR3 residues: CASSTNTNTGELFF. Here the CDR3 DNA reads TGTGCCAGCAGCACCAACACGAACACCGGGGAGCTGTTTTTT.

This clonotype was seen many times. CDR3 protein: CASSYRGGYTF. DNA of the CDR3: TGTGCCAGCAGTTACAGGGGCGGCTACACCTTC. The rearrangement joins TRBV28 to TRBJ1-2; 7 nucleotides line up with TRBD1. Germline-derived CDR1 and CDR2 are MDHEN and SYDVKM. V was pared by 4 bases and J by 8 bases, with 1 base of the junction left unmatched. The CDR3 contains 11 residues.

This clonotype was observed at least ten times. For the CDR3, the DNA is TGTGCCAGCAGCTCTGACCCGGTGAATGAAAAACTGTTTTTT. Its protein product is CASSSDPVNEKLFF. The chain recombines TRBV5-4 with TRBJ1-4; D remains unclear. The germline CDR1 and CDR2 sequences are SGHNT and YYREEE (reference sequence). The CDR3 runs 14 residues. Trimming shortened V by 3 bases and J by 5 bases, and 11 bases separated the two germline ends.